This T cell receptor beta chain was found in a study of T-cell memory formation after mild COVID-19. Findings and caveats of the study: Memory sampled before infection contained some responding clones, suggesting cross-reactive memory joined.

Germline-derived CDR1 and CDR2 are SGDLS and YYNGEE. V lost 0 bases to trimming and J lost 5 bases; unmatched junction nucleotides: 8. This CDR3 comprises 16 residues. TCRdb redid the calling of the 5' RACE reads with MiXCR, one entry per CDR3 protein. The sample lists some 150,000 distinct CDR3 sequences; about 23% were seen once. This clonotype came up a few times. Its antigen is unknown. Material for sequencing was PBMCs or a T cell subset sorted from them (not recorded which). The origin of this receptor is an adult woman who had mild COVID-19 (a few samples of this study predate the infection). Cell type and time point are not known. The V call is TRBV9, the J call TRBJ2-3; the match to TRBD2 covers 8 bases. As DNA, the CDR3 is TGTGCCAGCAGCGTAGGCGGGGGGAGCGCCGTAGATACGCAGTATTTT. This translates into CASSVGGGSAVDTQYF.